A single sample is the source of the 5 T cell receptor beta chains below, sequenced in a study of T cell repertoires in cytomegalovirus infection. TCRdb itself ran the reads through MiXCR, one entry per CDR3 protein. The sample shows around 740,000 distinct CDR3 sequences, 35% of them seen only once. The source material was PBMCs. The receptors stem from a human donor in good health (CMV status not recorded). Some clones in this sample may be carry-over from other donors' samples.

This CDR3 reads CATLAGGPPDTQYF. In DNA, the CDR3 is TGTGCCACCCTAGCGGGAGGGCCCCCAGATACGCAGTATTTT. The J gene is TRBJ2-3, the V gene TRBV10-3, with 12 bases identical to TRBD2. The V segment lost 10 bases and the J segment 4 bases; nucleotides outside the gene matches: 6. CDR1 ENHRY and CDR2 SYGVKD come from the germline V gene. This CDR3 region has 14 residues.

This chain uses TRBV20-1 with TRBJ1-5; 10 bases line up with TRBD1. Trimming removed 5 bases from V and 7 bases from J; junction bases left unmatched: 5. The CDR3 has 13 amino acids. Germline V gives CDR1 DFQATT, CDR2 SNEGSKA (reference sequence). The CDR3 bases are TGCAGTGCTGGGACAGGGGTCCTACAGCCCCAGCATTTT. Its translation: CSAGTGVLQPQHF.

The chain has TRBV19 and TRBJ2-1; tentative D call: TRBD2 (6 bases). The V end was cut by 1 base, the J end by 9 bases, with 10 bases between. The germline V gene has CDR1 LNHDA and CDR2 SQIVND (reference sequence). CDR3 length equals 13 residues. CDR3 residues: CASSIGRGGEQFF. CDR3 nucleotides: TGTGCCAGTAGTATAGGTCGGGGAGGTGAGCAGTTCTTC.

V and J are TRBV5-1 and TRBJ2-5, with D perhaps matching TRBD1 (6 bases). V lost 4 bases, J lost 6 bases, and 13 bases lay in between. In germline, CDR1 is SGHRS, CDR2 YFSETQ. The CDR3 has 13 residues. The CDR3 loop is CASSPDRRQTQYF. In DNA form, the CDR3 reads TGCGCCAGCAGCCCTGACAGGAGACAGACCCAGTACTTC.

The chain recombines TRBV28 with TRBJ2-7; a weak D match, TRBD1 (5 bases). Per germline, CDR1 MDHEN and CDR2 SYDVKM. This CDR3 comprises 12 residues. With 6 bases removed from V and 4 bases from J, the gap between germline ends came to 10 bases. The CDR3 sequence: CASRTVKYEQYF. Written as DNA, the CDR3 is TGTGCCAGCAGGACAGTTAAGTACGAGCAGTACTTC.